This TCR beta chain was retrieved from a study of shared clonotypes between healthy human individuals (dated by TCRdb to between 2020 and 2021). In the study overall: A few men and a couple of women, aged 18 to 49 years, made up the cohort. For each donor, CD4 naive and CD4 memory were each run on three plates, CD8 naive on two plates, and CD8 memory on one plate. Libraries were prepared and TCR repertoires were sequenced by different laboratories using diverse techniques, in order to increase sequencing depth and limit assay-specific biases. The study deeply sequenced blood TCR repertoires of five healthy adults to estimate repertoire size and the extent of clonotype sharing between individuals. Per donor, leukapheresis produced somewhere between about 0.94 and 10 billion PBMCs.

What the study reported, not specific to this receptor: The small number of donors limited the genetic and exposure-history diversity represented. Even with the large sequencing depth, rarefaction of the sorted-subset datasets indicated that sequencing was incomplete. Pairwise subsampling led to the expectation that sequencing depth would affect the degree of clonotype sharing among donors. Larger estimated clonotype richness was generally found for naive subsets than for memory subsets. Roughly 5% of naive CD4, 3.5% of naive CD8, roughly 2.5% of memory CD4, and 0.4% of memory CD8 clonotypes were shared across a few donors. Sampling was restricted to blood, and TCR repertoires in tissue are likely to differ from TCR repertoires in blood. Higher generation probabilities were observed for clonotypes shared by all four sorted-subset donors than for non-shared clonotypes.

Donors were healthy HIV-negative adults with no recently reported acute infections or vaccinations. All donors were Caucasian adults living in Nashville, Tennessee, USA. CD4+ T cells were enriched through magnetic negative selection, after which naive cells were positively selected on CD45RA and the remaining negative fraction served as the memory subset. After blood collection by leukapheresis, PBMCs were isolated using Ficoll-Histopaque density gradient centrifugation and then cryopreserved in the vapor phase of liquid nitrogen. Purity and quantity of every magnetically sorted T cell population were checked by analytical flow cytometry. Genomic DNA was isolated from each sorted fraction and quantified by UV absorbance on a Nanodrop 2000c. In regard to this clone: Its binding antigen is unknown. No clone much larger than this one lies a single base away; base qualities are absent.

TCR CDR3 regions were amplified from genomic DNA by multiplex PCR using the deep immunoSEQ assay. Genomic DNA extracted from each cell subset was distributed evenly over all wells of several immunoSEQ 96-well plates, and each plate served as one replicate. For sorted subsets, each replicate PCR was loaded with approximately 200 ng genomic DNA, equivalent to 30,000 or so T cell genomes. The purified libraries were quantified using a Qubit 3.0 fluorometer, sized with a Bioanalyzer 2100, and then quantified again using the KAPA Library Quantification kit. Every immunoSEQ 96-well plate was sequenced on a separate single-read 150-cycle Illumina NextSeq 550 flow cell. On the study's bioinformatics: Because only junctional sequences without quality scores were contained in the immunoSEQ output, filtering matching that applied to full-length reads could not be performed. To assign V/J genes and CDR3, sequences were annotated against IMGT germline references using PyIR, a Python wrapper for IgBLAST v1.9. Reads with weak V/J assignments (E-value above 1e-6), missing CDR3, stop codons, out-of-frame junctions, or ambiguous translated residues were removed. V3J clonotypes were defined as sequences sharing an identical inferred V gene, J gene, and CDR3 amino acid sequence. The percentage overlap between two repertoires was calculated by dividing the number of shared unique clonotypes by the size of the smaller repertoire. Three approaches were used to assess repertoire richness: RTK rarefaction, the Chao1 estimator, and Recon v2.1 estimates of unobserved clonotypes. OLGA was used to compute generation probabilities for all TCRbeta clonotypes that the gDNA method yielded from a handful of donors. The table was pulled from immuneACCESS by TCRdb, which kept in-frame rearrangements only. Such tables lose some clones; where checked, under half of the loss comes from unresolved V genes, and the rest has no known cause. The V and J calls and clone size come from that table; D and trimming were worked out from the DNA. Recorded for this sample are more than 1,200,000 clones; about 98.5% of them occurred a single time. The ten largest make up about 0.4% of the sample.

V has 4 bases trimmed and J has 5 bases trimmed; junction bases matching no gene number 11. There are 16 amino acids in the CDR3, from cysteine to phenylalanine inclusive. CDR3 DNA is the only sequence kept; it has 48 bases, read in frame from the first base. Sequences LGHNA (CDR1) and YSLEER (CDR2) are obtained from the germline V gene. The source material was naive CD4+ T cells sorted from blood. What this sample's cell subset or site label stands for: CD45RA+ positively selected. The chain couples TRBV4-3 to TRBJ2-1; TRBD2 matches 7 bases in the middle. This sequence originates from a young man in good health. This receptor has the CDR3 CASSLRTSSPNNEQFF. The DNA sequence is TGCGCCAGCAGCCTCAGGACTAGTTCCCCTAACAATGAGCAGTTCTTC.